Following are 27 T cell receptor beta chains from one sample sequenced in a study of T cells in Graves' hyperthyroidism and ophthalmopathy. RNA transcripts yielded amplified TCR beta CDR3 regions. The primer set for the first-round RT-PCR of the TCR CDR3 was HTBI. One entry per CDR3 protein, called by TCRdb with MiXCR from the multiplex PCR reads. The sample holds approximately 640,000 distinct CDR3 sequences, just under 45% seen once. Sequencing was performed on peripheral blood or thyroid tissue (not recorded which). These receptors were collected from an adult man with Graves' disease, either hyperthyroidism or ophthalmopathy (not recorded which).

The chain joins TRBV7-2 to TRBJ1-1; 9 nucleotides align to TRBD1. The CDR3 consists of 17 residues. The germline gives CDR1 SGHTA, CDR2 FQGNSA. The ends lost 4 bases at V and 5 bases at J; junction bases unmatched: 14. In DNA form, the CDR3 reads TGTGCCAGCAGCTCACCTTCAGGGGGACAGGGCCGGACTGAAGCTTTCTTT. This codes for CASSSPSGGQGRTEAFF.

This clonotype was picked up a small number of times. The chain combines TRBV19 with TRBJ2-2; unclear D gene. This CDR3 has 16 amino acids. Germline V gene lookup returns CDR1 LNHDA and CDR2 SQIVND (reference sequence). The V and J ends lost 4 bases and 6 bases respectively, with 18 bases between them. CDR3 coding DNA: TGTGCCAGTAGTAACCCGGCCATCCCCCTGGCCGGGGAGCTGTTTTTT. It is translated as CASSNPAIPLAGELFF. The whole variable domain, filled in from reference TRBV19 and TRBJ2-2, reads DGGITQSPKYLFRKEGQNVTLSCEQNLNHDAMYWYRQDPGQGLRLIYYSQIVNDFQKGDIAEGYSVSREKKESFPLTVTSAQKNPTAFYLCASSNPAIPLAGELFFGEGSRLTVL.

This chain connects TRBV10-3 to TRBJ2-6; TRBD1 is a possible D gene (5 bases). This CDR3 comprises 17 residues. Germline CDR1 reads ENHRY; CDR2 reads SYGVKD. V was shortened by 10 bases and J by 0 bases, with 19 bases between the two germline ends. The CDR3 nucleotides are TGTGCCAGCACCCGACAGTCTACCCTCTCTGGGGCCAACGTCCTGACTTTC. Its protein is CASTRQSTLSGANVLTF.

On this clonotype: A much larger clone differs from this one at a single base, so this may be a read error. The chain uses TRBV14 and TRBJ2-5; no reliable D call. Germline values: CDR1 SGHDN, CDR2 FVKESK. Trimming stripped 3 bases from V and 0 bases from J, with 2 bases between. The CDR3 is 12 residues long. The CDR3 DNA is TGTGCCAGCAGCCATGACCAAGAGACCCAGTACTTC. It yields the protein CASSHDQETQYF.

This clonotype was observed a few times. The chain has TRBV6-1 and TRBJ1-2, with TRBD1 matching over 7 bases. The germline V gene has CDR1 MNHNS and CDR2 SASEGT. V shed 2 bases, J shed 6 bases, and the junction held 6 bases outside the gene matches. The CDR3 spans 14 residues. CDR3 in DNA: TGTGCCAGCAGTGAACGACAGGGTATAGATGGCTACACCTTC. Its translation is CASSERQGIDGYTF.

The chain has TRBV11-1 and TRBJ1-2; D remains ambiguous. V was cut by 8 bases and J by 7 bases, with 23 bases left in between. From germline, CDR1 is SGHAT and CDR2 FQDESV (reference sequence). The length of the CDR3 is 15 residues. CDR3 region: CASSPSITTSGGYTF. Here the CDR3 DNA reads TGTGCCAGCTCACCATCTATCACGACGTCGGGTGGCTACACCTTC.

J is TRBJ2-7 and V is TRBV20-1; the D gene could be TRBD1 or TRBD2 (5 bases each). Trimming took off 0 bases at V and 5 bases at J, with 11 bases between the two ends. Germline lookup yields CDR1 DFQATT and CDR2 SNEGSKA (reference sequence). This CDR3 comprises 13 residues. CDR3 sequence (DNA): TGCAGTGCTAGAGACCCGGGGCGGGACGAGCAGTACTTC. It translates to CSARDPGRDEQYF.

This clonotype was seen a few times. The rearrangement joins TRBV7-9 to TRBJ2-7; 11 bases match TRBD2. V lost 4 bases and J lost 5; bases outside the gene matches: 13. Germline V gene lookup returns CDR1 SEHNR and CDR2 FQNEAQ (reference sequence). The CDR3 loop spans 17 amino acids. CDR3 bases: TGTGCCAGCAGCTCCCAAGAAACTAGCGGGAGCGGAAACGAGCAGTACTTC. Its translation: CASSSQETSGSGNEQYF.

The V call is TRBV7-8, the J call TRBJ1-4, with a possible D match to TRBD1 (6 bases). The CDR3 runs 16 residues. The germline gives CDR1 SGHVS, CDR2 FQNEAQ. Trimming left V 2 bases short and J 5 bases short, with 15 bases between. The CDR3 sequence: CASSLRGQRRNEKLFF. The CDR3 coding sequence is TGTGCCAGCAGCTTAAGGGGACAAAGGAGGAATGAAAAACTGTTTTTT. Drawing the rest from reference TRBV7-8 and TRBJ1-4, the complete variable domain is GAGVSQSPRYKVAKRGQDVALRCDPISGHVSLFWYQQALGQGPEFLTYFQNEAQLDKSGLPSDRFFAERPEGSVSTLKIQRTQQEDSAVYLCASSLRGQRRNEKLFFGSGTQLSVL.

This clonotype has just a few counts. This chain connects TRBV7-9 to TRBJ2-5, with 9 bases that match TRBD1. The CDR3 has 14 residues. Trimming at V came to 5 bases and at J to 2 bases, leaving 3 bases not matched to a gene. Germline V gene data show CDR1 as SEHNR and CDR2 as FQNEAQ (reference sequence). DNA of the CDR3: TGTGCCAGCAGCAAGGGGACAGGGCAAGAGACCCAGTACTTC. Amino acid sequence: CASSKGTGQETQYF.

As concerns this clonotype: A much larger clone differs from this one at a single base, so this may be a read error. This chain connects TRBV7-9 to TRBJ1-1; D gene ambiguous. This CDR3 contains 13 residues. Germline CDR1 and CDR2: SEHNR and FQNEAQ (reference sequence). The CDR3 DNA sequence: TGTGCCAGCAGCTTAAATAGGGTCACTGAAGCTTCCTTT. It specifies CASSLNRVTEASF.

In this sample, this clonotype turned up many times. The chain carries TRBV2 and TRBJ1-6, with TRBD1 as a possible D gene (5 bases). The germline V gene encodes CDR1 SNHLY and CDR2 FYNNEI. V was cut by 2 bases and J by 10 bases, with 12 bases left in between. This CDR3 region has 14 residues. The CDR3 is CASSERGTDSPLHF. The CDR3 nucleotides read TGTGCCAGCAGTGAAAGGGGAACGGACTCACCCCTCCACTTT.

The rearrangement uses TRBV7-9 and TRBJ2-7; D is undetermined. V was cut by 1 base and J by 1 base, with 11 bases left in between. The CDR3 consists of 15 residues. CDR1 and CDR2 (germline): SEHNR, FQNEAQ (reference sequence). CDR3 sequence: CASSLEVSFSYEQYF. In DNA form, the CDR3 reads TGTGCCAGCAGCTTAGAAGTCAGCTTTTCCTACGAGCAGTACTTC.

In its sample, this clonotype was seen a few times. V usage is TRBV2 and J usage is TRBJ2-3; 9 nucleotides align to TRBD2. The CDR3 length is 14 residues. The germline V gene has CDR1 SNHLY and CDR2 FYNNEI. The V gene end was trimmed by 4 bases and the J gene end by 5 bases; junction bases not matched to a gene: 4. For the CDR3, the DNA is TGTGCCAGCAGTGCATTGCGGGAGGGAGATACGCAGTATTTT. It encodes CASSALREGDTQYF. The complete variable domain, with remaining parts taken from reference TRBV2 and TRBJ2-3, reads EPEVTQTPSHQVTQMGQEVILRCVPISNHLYFYWYRQILGQKVEFLVSFYNNEISEKSEIFDDQFSVERPDGSNFTLKIRSTKLEDSAMYFCASSALREGDTQYFGPGTRLTVL.

CDR3 residues: CSQTGYGEKLFF. The CDR3 nucleotides read TGCAGCCAGACAGGGTACGGTGAAAAACTGTTTTTT. V and J are TRBV29-1 and TRBJ1-4, with 7 bases lining up with TRBD1. CDR3 size: 12 residues. Germline V gene sequence: CDR1 SQVTM, CDR2 ANQGSEA. V shed 8 bases, J shed 7 bases, and the junction held 7 bases outside the gene matches.

Note on this clonotype: The junction departs from the called germline gene at one end, perhaps through a read error. The J gene is TRBJ1-6, the V gene TRBV6-5; D uncertain. Germline CDR1 MNHEY, CDR2 SVGAGI. The CDR3 spans 16 residues. The CDR3: CAISYKYSGYNSPLHF. The CDR3 DNA is TGTGCCATCAGTTACAAATACAGTGGATATAATTCACCCCTCCACTTT.

The chain carries TRBV6-5 and TRBJ2-7, with D tentatively TRBD1 (6 bases). This CDR3 comprises 15 residues. CDR1 is MNHEY and CDR2 is SVGAGI in the germline V gene. V lost 2 bases and J 2 bases, leaving 13 bases between the germline ends. The CDR3 protein is CASSYTDSQAYEQYF. The CDR3, as DNA: TGTGCCAGCAGTTACACGGACAGTCAAGCCTACGAGCAGTACTTC.

About this clonotype: One end of the junction varies from germline; a read error may be responsible. This rearrangement joins TRBV24-1 to TRBJ1-2; 9 bases agree with TRBD1. Germline V CDR1 and CDR2: KGHDR, SFDVKD. This CDR3 region has 15 residues. This CDR3 is CASSLGQGIYYGYTF. The CDR3 DNA reads TGTGCCAGCAGTCTCGGACAGGGGATATACTATGGCTACACCTTC.

The chain carries TRBV25-1 and TRBJ1-2; D is perhaps TRBD1 (5 bases). Germline-derived CDR1 and CDR2 are MGHDK and SYGVNS. The CDR3 is made up of 15 amino acids. V lost 5 bases, J lost 8 bases, and 21 bases lay in between. The CDR3, as DNA: TGTGCCAGCAGTAAACATACAGCGAGCAAGGGGGGCTACACCTTC. Protein sequence: CASSKHTASKGGYTF.

This chain connects TRBV19 to TRBJ2-7; 13 positions agree with TRBD2. The CDR3 consists of 18 residues. In germline, CDR1 is LNHDA, CDR2 SQIVND (reference sequence). The V segment lost 1 base and the J segment 1 base; nucleotides outside the gene matches: 7. DNA for the CDR3: TGTGCCAGTAGTATAGCCACTAGCGGGAGGGCCAAGTCCTACGAGCAGTACTTC. As protein: CASSIATSGRAKSYEQYF.

The table lists this clonotype with a few counts. The chain has TRBV13 and TRBJ2-7; D possibly corresponds to TRBD1 (6 bases). The V end lost 0 bases, the J end lost 3 bases, and 9 bases lay between the germline ends. Germline CDR1 and CDR2: PRHDT and FYEKMQ (reference sequence). CDR3 length: 14 amino acids. The CDR3 region is CASSLGNRDYEQYF. The CDR3 DNA is TGTGCCAGCAGCTTAGGAAACAGGGACTACGAGCAGTACTTC.

The chain couples TRBV6-5 to TRBJ2-5; 9 bases match TRBD1. The CDR3 is 16 amino acids. Germline CDR1 reads MNHEY; CDR2 reads SVGAGI. V was clipped by 10 bases and J by 4 bases; unmatched bases: 16. The CDR3 loop reads CAIRGVGQGPGETQYF. As DNA, the CDR3 is TGTGCCATCAGGGGGGTTGGACAGGGGCCAGGAGAGACCCAGTACTTC.

This clonotype was recorded at least ten times. This chain joins TRBV6-5 and TRBJ1-4, with D perhaps TRBD1 (5 bases). V was clipped by 2 bases and J by 5 bases, with 9 bases between them. The CDR3 totals 14 residues. Germline CDR1 and CDR2: MNHEY and SVGAGI. The CDR3 region has the DNA TGTGCCAGCAGTTACAGGGACCCGAATGAAAAACTGTTTTTT. It yields the protein CASSYRDPNEKLFF.

The CDR3, as DNA: TGCAGCGGGGACAGCCGCAATCAGCCCCAGCATTTT. Translating it yields CSGDSRNQPQHF. The V call is TRBV29-1, the J call TRBJ1-5; 7 positions agree with TRBD1. Germline V gene data show CDR1 as SQVTM and CDR2 as ANQGSEA. This CDR3 is 12 amino acids long. V shed 7 bases, J shed 2 bases, and the junction held 2 bases outside the gene matches.

This clonotype appeared many times. The rearrangement links TRBV29-1 to TRBJ2-7, with 9 bases identical to TRBD2. The trim removed 7 bases at V and 3 bases at J, leaving 4 bases unmatched. Germline lookup yields CDR1 SQVTM and CDR2 ANQGSEA. The CDR3 runs to 12 residues. This CDR3 is CSGASGNYEQYF. The CDR3 nucleotides are TGCAGCGGGGCTAGCGGGAACTACGAGCAGTACTTC.

This clonotype was observed at least ten times. V and J are TRBV10-3 and TRBJ1-2; maybe TRBD1 (6 bases). The germline gives CDR1 ENHRY, CDR2 SYGVKD. The CDR3 has 12 residues. The V end was cut by 6 bases, the J end by 6 bases, with 11 bases between. CDR3 region: CAIRGGLHGYTF. DNA for the CDR3: TGTGCCATCAGGGGGGGGCTGCATGGCTACACCTTC.

At least ten counts were recorded for this clonotype. V gene TRBV2 combines with J gene TRBJ1-1; D not resolved. Trimming left V 10 bases short and J 3 bases short, with 9 bases between. This CDR3 region has 11 residues. Germline V lookup: CDR1 SNHLY, CDR2 FYNNEI. CDR3 amino acids: CATETYTEAFF. The CDR3 DNA reads as TGTGCCACCGAGACGTACACTGAAGCTTTCTTT.